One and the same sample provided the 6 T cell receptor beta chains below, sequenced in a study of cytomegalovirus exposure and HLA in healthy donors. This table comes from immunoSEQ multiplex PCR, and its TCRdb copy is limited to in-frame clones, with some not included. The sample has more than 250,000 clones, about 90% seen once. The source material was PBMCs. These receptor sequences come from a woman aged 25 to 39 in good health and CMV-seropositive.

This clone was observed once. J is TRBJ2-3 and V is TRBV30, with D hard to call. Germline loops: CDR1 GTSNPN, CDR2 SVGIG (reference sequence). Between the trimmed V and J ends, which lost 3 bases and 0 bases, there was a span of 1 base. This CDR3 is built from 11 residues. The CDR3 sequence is CAWSSTDTQYF. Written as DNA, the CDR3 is TGTGCCTGGAGCAGCACAGATACGCAGTATTTT.

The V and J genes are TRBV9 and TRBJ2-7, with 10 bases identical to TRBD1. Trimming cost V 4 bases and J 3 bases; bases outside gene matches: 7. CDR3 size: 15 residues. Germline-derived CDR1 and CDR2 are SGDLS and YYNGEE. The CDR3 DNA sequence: TGTGCCAGCAGCCCAGCCGGGACAGGGGACTACGAGCAGTACTTC. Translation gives CASSPAGTGDYEQYF.

CDR3 coding DNA: TGTGCCACCACCCGACAGGGACCGGGGGAGCAGTACTTC. Amino acid sequence: CATTRQGPGEQYF. The V and J genes are TRBV6-6 and TRBJ2-7; 7 positions agree with TRBD1. The CDR3 extends over 13 amino acids. In germline, CDR1 is MNHNY, CDR2 SVGAGI (reference sequence). The V gene end was trimmed by 10 bases and the J gene end by 7 bases; junction bases not matched to a gene: 13.

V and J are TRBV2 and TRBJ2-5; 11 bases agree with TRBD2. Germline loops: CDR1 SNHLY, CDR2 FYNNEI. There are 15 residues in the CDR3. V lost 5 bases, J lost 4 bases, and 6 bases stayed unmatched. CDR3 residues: CASSSSGGQGETQYF. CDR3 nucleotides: TGTGCCAGCAGTTCTAGCGGGGGGCAGGGAGAGACCCAGTACTTC. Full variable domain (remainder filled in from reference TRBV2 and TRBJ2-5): EPEVTQTPSHQVTQMGQEVILRCVPISNHLYFYWYRQILGQKVEFLVSFYNNEISEKSEIFDDQFSVERPDGSNFTLKIRSTKLEDSAMYFCASSSSGGQGETQYFGPGTRLLVL.

CDR3 amino acids: CASSPGRGLGNTIYF. CDR3 nucleotide sequence: TGTGCCAGCAGCCCTGGCAGAGGGCTTGGAAACACCATATATTTT. The V gene is TRBV5-6, the J gene TRBJ1-3; no reliable D call. Per the germline V gene, CDR1 is SGHDT and CDR2 is YYEEEE. The germline V and J ends were trimmed by 4 bases and 3 bases, with 14 bases remaining between them. This CDR3 is built from 15 residues.

CDR3 protein: CASSPDRTPPYGYTF. Written as DNA, the CDR3 is TGTGCCAGCAGTCCAGACAGAACTCCCCCCTATGGCTACACCTTC. This chain uses TRBV28 with TRBJ1-2, with D possibly TRBD1 on 5 matching bases. The CDR3 length is 15 residues. Germline CDR1 MDHEN, CDR2 SYDVKM. V was shortened by 5 bases and J by 4 bases, with 17 bases between the two germline ends.